The rows below give T cell receptor beta chains drawn from one sample of a study of blood T cell repertoires in COVID-19. The repertoire was sequenced with immunoSEQ multiplex PCR; TCRdb's copy has only in-frame clones and lacks some. The sample holds roughly 130,000 clones, approximately 90% seen once. The sample consisted of peripheral blood. These receptors were collected from a human donor with COVID-19, enrolled during active disease. The donor label of this sample is uncertain. Both conserved end residues are part of each CDR3. The D gene is left open where the match is weak.

v_call	d_call	j_call	cdr3_aa	cdr3_nt
TRBV19	-	TRBJ1-2	CASSRQASGYTF	TGTGCCAGTAGCCGACAGGCAAGTGGCTACACCTTC
TRBV6-5	-	TRBJ2-5	CASRHTGAGPPNF	TGTGCCAGCAGGCACACTGGGGCAGGACCCCCGAACTTC
TRBV4-2	-	TRBJ2-5	CASSQPPFQETQYF	TGTGCCAGCAGCCAACCCCCCTTCCAAGAGACCCAGTACTTC
TRBV6-1	-	TRBJ1-1	CASSEEGRGETEAFF	TGTGCCAGCAGTGAAGAGGGCAGGGGAGAGACTGAAGCTTTCTTT
TRBV2	-	TRBJ1-6	CASRAVMAPLHF	TGTGCCAGCAGGGCCGTCATGGCACCCCTCCACTTT
TRBV4-1	-	TRBJ1-5	CASSQDIGRASNQPQHF	TGCGCCAGCAGCCAAGATATTGGCAGGGCTAGCAATCAGCCCCAGCATTTT
TRBV30	-	TRBJ2-5	CAWGGTHFLETQYF	TGTGCCTGGGGTGGGACACATTTTCTGGAGACCCAGTACTTC
TRBV28	TRBD1	TRBJ1-5	CASSFSFRLVGTGDQPQHF	TGTGCCAGCAGTTTCTCCTTCAGGTTGGTGGGGACAGGGGATCAGCCCCAGCATTTT
TRBV15	TRBD1	TRBJ1-1	CATGQVNTEAFF	TGTGCCACCGGACAGGTGAACACTGAAGCTTTCTTT
TRBV4-2	-	TRBJ1-2	CASSQRGNYGYTF	TGTGCCAGCAGCCAACGAGGTAACTATGGCTACACCTTC
TRBV4-1	TRBD2	TRBJ2-1	CASSQDRLAGYNEQFF	TGCGCCAGCAGCCAAGATCGCCTAGCGGGATACAATGAGCAGTTCTTC
TRBV5-1	TRBD1	TRBJ2-5	CASSSEPGQGRETQYF	TGCGCCAGCAGCTCGGAACCGGGACAGGGGAGGGAGACCCAGTACTTC
TRBV5-4	TRBD1	TRBJ1-2	CASSRDPGTGGRGYTF	TGTGCCAGCAGCAGAGATCCCGGGACAGGGGGCCGTGGCTACACCTTC